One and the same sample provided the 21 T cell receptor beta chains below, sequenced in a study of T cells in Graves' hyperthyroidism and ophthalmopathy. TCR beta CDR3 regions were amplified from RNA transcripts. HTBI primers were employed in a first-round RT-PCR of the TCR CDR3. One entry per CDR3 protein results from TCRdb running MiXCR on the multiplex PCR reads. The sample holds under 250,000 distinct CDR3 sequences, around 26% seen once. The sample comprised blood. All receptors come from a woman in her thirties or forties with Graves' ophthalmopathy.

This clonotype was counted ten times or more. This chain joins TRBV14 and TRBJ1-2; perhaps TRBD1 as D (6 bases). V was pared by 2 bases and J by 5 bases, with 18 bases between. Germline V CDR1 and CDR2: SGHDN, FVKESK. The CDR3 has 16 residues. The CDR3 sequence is CASSQSVSGAGYGYTF. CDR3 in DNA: TGTGCCAGCAGCCAATCTGTTTCAGGGGCAGGGTATGGCTACACCTTC.

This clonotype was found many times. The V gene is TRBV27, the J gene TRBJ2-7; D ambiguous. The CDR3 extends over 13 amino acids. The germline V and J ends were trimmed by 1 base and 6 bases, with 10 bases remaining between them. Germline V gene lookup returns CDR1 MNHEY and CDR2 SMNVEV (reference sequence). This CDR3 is CASSLWQWGEQYF. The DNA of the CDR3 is TGTGCCAGCAGTTTATGGCAGTGGGGCGAGCAGTACTTC.

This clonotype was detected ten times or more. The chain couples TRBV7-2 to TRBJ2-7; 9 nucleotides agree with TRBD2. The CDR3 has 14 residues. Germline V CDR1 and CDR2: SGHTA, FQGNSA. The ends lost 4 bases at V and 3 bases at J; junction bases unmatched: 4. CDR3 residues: CASSSPSGNYEQYF. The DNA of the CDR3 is TGTGCCAGCAGCTCCCCTAGCGGGAACTACGAGCAGTACTTC.

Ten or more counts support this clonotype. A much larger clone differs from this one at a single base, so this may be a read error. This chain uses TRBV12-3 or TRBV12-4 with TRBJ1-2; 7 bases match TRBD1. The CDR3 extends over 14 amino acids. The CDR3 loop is CASSQGGWGFGCTF. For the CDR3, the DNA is TGTGCCAGCAGCCAGGGGGGGTGGGGTTTTGGCTGCACCTTC.

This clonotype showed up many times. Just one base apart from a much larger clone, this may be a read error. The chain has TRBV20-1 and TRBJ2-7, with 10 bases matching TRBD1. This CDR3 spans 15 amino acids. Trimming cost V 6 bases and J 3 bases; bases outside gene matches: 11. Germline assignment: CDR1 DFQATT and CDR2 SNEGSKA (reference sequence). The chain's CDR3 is CSAGPGQGSYYEQYF. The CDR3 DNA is TGCAGTGCAGGGCCGGGACAGGGGTCTTACTACGAGCAGTACTTC.

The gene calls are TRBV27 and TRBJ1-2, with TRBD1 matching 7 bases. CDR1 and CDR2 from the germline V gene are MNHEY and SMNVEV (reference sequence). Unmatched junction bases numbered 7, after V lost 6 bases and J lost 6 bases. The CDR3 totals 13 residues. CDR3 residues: CASSLTGLHGYTF. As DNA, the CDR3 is TGTGCCAGCAGCCTGACAGGGCTTCATGGCTACACCTTC.

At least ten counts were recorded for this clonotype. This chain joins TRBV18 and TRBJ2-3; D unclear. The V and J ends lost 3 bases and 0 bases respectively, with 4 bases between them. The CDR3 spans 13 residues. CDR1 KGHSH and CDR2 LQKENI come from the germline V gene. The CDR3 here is CASSPSSTDTQYF. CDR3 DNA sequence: TGTGCCAGCTCACCCTCTAGCACAGATACGCAGTATTTT.

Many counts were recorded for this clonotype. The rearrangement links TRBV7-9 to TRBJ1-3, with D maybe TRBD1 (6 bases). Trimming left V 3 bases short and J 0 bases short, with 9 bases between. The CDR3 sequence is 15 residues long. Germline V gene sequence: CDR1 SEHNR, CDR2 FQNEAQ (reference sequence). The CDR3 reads CASSLSTGSGNTIYF. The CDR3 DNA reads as TGTGCCAGCAGCTTGTCGACAGGCTCTGGAAACACCATATATTTT.

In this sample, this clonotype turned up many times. The CDR3 spells CASSSGQGLGAFF. The CDR3 coding sequence is TGTGCCAGCTCATCGGGACAGGGCCTTGGAGCTTTCTTT. This chain links TRBV18 with TRBJ1-1, with 9 bases that match TRBD1. Losses at the gene ends were 5 bases for V and 10 bases for J; bases not matched to a gene: 8. Germline-derived CDR1 and CDR2 are KGHSH and LQKENI. The CDR3 has 13 amino acids.

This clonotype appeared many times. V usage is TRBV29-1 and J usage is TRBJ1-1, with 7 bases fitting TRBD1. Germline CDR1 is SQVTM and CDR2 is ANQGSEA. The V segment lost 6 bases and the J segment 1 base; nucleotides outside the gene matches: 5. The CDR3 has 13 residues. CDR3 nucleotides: TGCAGCGTCAACAGGGGTGCGAACACTGAAGCTTTCTTT. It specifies CSVNRGANTEAFF.

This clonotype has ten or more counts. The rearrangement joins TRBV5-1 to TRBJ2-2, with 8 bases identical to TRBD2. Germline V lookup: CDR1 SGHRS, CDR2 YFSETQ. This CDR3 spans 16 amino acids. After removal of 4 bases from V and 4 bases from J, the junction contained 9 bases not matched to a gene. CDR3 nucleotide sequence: TGCGCCAGCAGCAGCGATAGCGGGACTGTCACCGGGGAGCTGTTTTTT. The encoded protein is CASSSDSGTVTGELFF.

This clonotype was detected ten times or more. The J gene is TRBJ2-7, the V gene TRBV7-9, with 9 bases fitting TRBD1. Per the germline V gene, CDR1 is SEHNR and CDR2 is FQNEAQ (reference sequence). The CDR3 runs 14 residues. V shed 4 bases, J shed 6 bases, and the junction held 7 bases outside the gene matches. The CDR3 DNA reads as TGTGCCAGCAGCTCCCGGACAGGGGATACCGAGCAGTACTTC. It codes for CASSSRTGDTEQYF.

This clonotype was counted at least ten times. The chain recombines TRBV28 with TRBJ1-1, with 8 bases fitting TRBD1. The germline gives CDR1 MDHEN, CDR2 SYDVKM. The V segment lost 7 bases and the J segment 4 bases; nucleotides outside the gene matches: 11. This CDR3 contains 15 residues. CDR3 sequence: CASTPTGGSITEAFF. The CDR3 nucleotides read TGTGCCAGCACACCCACAGGGGGAAGTATCACTGAAGCTTTCTTT.

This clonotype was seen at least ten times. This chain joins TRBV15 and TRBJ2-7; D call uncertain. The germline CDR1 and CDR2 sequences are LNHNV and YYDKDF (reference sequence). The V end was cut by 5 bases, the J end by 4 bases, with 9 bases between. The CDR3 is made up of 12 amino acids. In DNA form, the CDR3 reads TGTGCCACCAGCGGAAGATCGTACGAGCAGTACTTC. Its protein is CATSGRSYEQYF.

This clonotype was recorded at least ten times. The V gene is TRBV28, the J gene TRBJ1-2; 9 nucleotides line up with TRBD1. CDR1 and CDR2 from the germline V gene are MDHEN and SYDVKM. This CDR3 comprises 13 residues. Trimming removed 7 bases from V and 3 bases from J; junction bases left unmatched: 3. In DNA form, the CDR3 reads TGTGCCAGCACCGGGACAGGGTACTATGGCTACACCTTC. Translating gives CASTGTGYYGYTF.

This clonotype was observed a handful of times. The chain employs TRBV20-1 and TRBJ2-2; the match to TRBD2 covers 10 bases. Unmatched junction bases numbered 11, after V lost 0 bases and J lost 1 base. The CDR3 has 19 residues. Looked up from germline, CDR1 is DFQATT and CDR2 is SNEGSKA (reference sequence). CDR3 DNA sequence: TGCAGTGCTAGAGATGGGTACAGCGGGAGGGAAAGGAACACCGGGGAGCTGTTTTTT. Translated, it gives CSARDGYSGRERNTGELFF.

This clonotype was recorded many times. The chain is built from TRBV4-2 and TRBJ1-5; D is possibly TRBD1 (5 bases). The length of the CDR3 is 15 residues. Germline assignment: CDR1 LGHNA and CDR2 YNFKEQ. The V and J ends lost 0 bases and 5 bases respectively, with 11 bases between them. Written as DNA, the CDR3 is TGTGCCAGCAGCCAAGAGGGCAGGGTGGATCAGCCCCAGCATTTT. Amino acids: CASSQEGRVDQPQHF.

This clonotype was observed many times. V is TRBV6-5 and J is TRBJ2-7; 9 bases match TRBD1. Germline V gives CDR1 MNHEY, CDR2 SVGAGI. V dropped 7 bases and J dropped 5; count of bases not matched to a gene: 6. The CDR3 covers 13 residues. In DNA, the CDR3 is TGTGCCAGCATTAATACAGGGGGCCACGAGCAGTACTTC. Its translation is CASINTGGHEQYF.

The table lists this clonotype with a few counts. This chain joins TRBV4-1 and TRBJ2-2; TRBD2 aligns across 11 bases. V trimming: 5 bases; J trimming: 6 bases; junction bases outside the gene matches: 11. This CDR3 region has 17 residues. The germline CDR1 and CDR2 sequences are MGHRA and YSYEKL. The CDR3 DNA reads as TGCGCCAGCAGCTCGTACACTAGCGGGAGTTTTCCCGGGGAGCTGTTTTTT. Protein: CASSSYTSGSFPGELFF.

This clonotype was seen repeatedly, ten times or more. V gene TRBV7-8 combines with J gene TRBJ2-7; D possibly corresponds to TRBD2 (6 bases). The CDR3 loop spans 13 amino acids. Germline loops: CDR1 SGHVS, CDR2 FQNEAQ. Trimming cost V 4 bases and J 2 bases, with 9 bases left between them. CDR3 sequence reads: CASSYREPYEQYF. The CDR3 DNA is TGTGCCAGCAGCTACCGGGAGCCCTACGAGCAGTACTTC.

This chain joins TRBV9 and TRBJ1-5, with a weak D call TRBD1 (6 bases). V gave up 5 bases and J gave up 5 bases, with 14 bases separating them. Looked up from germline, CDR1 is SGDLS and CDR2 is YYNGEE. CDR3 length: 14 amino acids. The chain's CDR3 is CASSAGTLDQPQHF. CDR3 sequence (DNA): TGTGCCAGCAGTGCCGGGACACTAGATCAGCCCCAGCATTTT.